The rows below give T cell receptor beta chains drawn from one sample of a study of cytomegalovirus exposure and HLA in healthy donors. TCRdb keeps only in-frame clones here, not all; method: immunoSEQ multiplex PCR. Among about 190,000 clones listed, 70% to 75% were seen once. Sequenced: PBMCs. These receptors all come from a man younger than 40 in good health and CMV-seropositive. The CDR3 runs from the conserved cysteine through the conserved F or W. D genes are given only for firm matches. Clone size, where shown, is once, few, many, or a class for clones that have expanded.

j_gene: TRBJ2-7
abundance: NA
d_gene: TRBD2
v_gene: TRBV4-2
CDR3nt: TGTGCCAGCAGCCAAGAGGGGGGGGACGGCGAGCAGTACTTC
CDR3aa: CASSQEGGDGEQYF

j_gene: TRBJ2-7
abundance: NA
d_gene: NA
v_gene: TRBV4-2
CDR3nt: TGTGCCAGCAGCCAATACTTGAGCTCCTACGAGCAGTACTTC
CDR3aa: CASSQYLSSYEQYF

j_gene: TRBJ1-3
abundance: NA
d_gene: TRBD1
v_gene: TRBV5-1
CDR3nt: TGCGCCAGCAGCCCAGACAGGGGGTCTGGAAACACCATATATTTT
CDR3aa: CASSPDRGSGNTIYF

j_gene: TRBJ2-7
abundance: NA
d_gene: NA
v_gene: TRBV9
CDR3nt: TGTGCCAGCAGCGTAGGTGGAGGTGCAACAGGGCCAGGGGACGAGCAGTACTTC
CDR3aa: CASSVGGGATGPGDEQYF

j_gene: TRBJ2-7
abundance: once
d_gene: NA
v_gene: TRBV29-1
CDR3nt: TGCAGCGTTGAGGGAATGTGGGGGCAACCCTACGAGCAGTACTTC
CDR3aa: CSVEGMWGQPYEQYF

j_gene: TRBJ2-7
abundance: NA
d_gene: NA
v_gene: TRBV7-3
CDR3nt: TGTGCCAGCAGCTTAGCGTCAAACTCCTACGAGCAGTACTTC
CDR3aa: CASSLASNSYEQYF

j_gene: TRBJ2-7
abundance: NA
d_gene: NA
v_gene: TRBV7-9
CDR3nt: TGTGCCAGCAGCCCAGGATTTATCTACGAGCAGTACTTC
CDR3aa: CASSPGFIYEQYF

j_gene: TRBJ2-1
abundance: NA
d_gene: TRBD1
v_gene: TRBV12-5
CDR3nt: TGTGCTAGTGGTTTGCCAACAGGGGCCACCTCTTACAATGAGCAGTTCTTC
CDR3aa: CASGLPTGATSYNEQFF

j_gene: TRBJ2-3
abundance: NA
d_gene: NA
v_gene: TRBV23-1
CDR3nt: TGCGCCAGCAGTCAATTAGGGGTGCGGACAGATACGCAGTATTTT
CDR3aa: CASSQLGVRTDTQYF

j_gene: TRBJ2-1
abundance: few
d_gene: TRBD2
v_gene: TRBV5-5
CDR3nt: TGTGCCAGCAGCTTGGGTTCATGGACTAGCCCTAATGAGCAGTTCTTC
CDR3aa: CASSLGSWTSPNEQFF

j_gene: TRBJ1-2
abundance: NA
d_gene: NA
v_gene: TRBV6-1
CDR3nt: TGTGCCAGCAGTAGGAGCGGGACACCGAACTATGGCTACACCTTC
CDR3aa: CASSRSGTPNYGYTF

j_gene: TRBJ2-1
abundance: NA
d_gene: TRBD2
v_gene: TRBV7-9
CDR3nt: TGTGCCAGCAGCTTGTCAGCGGGAATCTACAATGAGCAGTTCTTC
CDR3aa: CASSLSAGIYNEQFF

j_gene: TRBJ2-6
abundance: NA
d_gene: TRBD1
v_gene: TRBV7-3
CDR3nt: TGTGCCAGCAGCCTCCAGGGACAGCCTCCGTTCTCTGGGGCCAACGTCCTGACTTTC
CDR3aa: CASSLQGQPPFSGANVLTF

j_gene: TRBJ1-6
abundance: once
d_gene: NA
v_gene: TRBV11-2
CDR3nt: TGTGCCAGCAGCTTAGCTGCAGGGTCTTATAATTCACCCCTCCACTTT
CDR3aa: CASSLAAGSYNSPLHF

j_gene: TRBJ2-2
abundance: many
d_gene: NA
v_gene: TRBV5-6
CDR3nt: TGTGCCAGCAGCTTCCCGGGGAGAGAGCTGTTTTTT
CDR3aa: CASSFPGRELFF

j_gene: TRBJ2-7
abundance: once
d_gene: TRBD1
v_gene: TRBV7-9
CDR3nt: TGTGCCAGCAGCAGGGGACAGAGCCTCATCGAGCAGTACTTC
CDR3aa: CASSRGQSLIEQYF

j_gene: TRBJ2-7
abundance: NA
d_gene: TRBD2
v_gene: TRBV27
CDR3nt: TGTGCCAGCAGTTATGGCGGGAGCTCCTACGAGCAGTACTTC
CDR3aa: CASSYGGSSYEQYF

j_gene: TRBJ2-6
abundance: once
d_gene: TRBD1
v_gene: TRBV7-3
CDR3nt: TGTTCCAGCAGCTTACCGACAGGGGTAGGAGACTCGATCTCTGGGGCCAACGTCCTGACTTTC
CDR3aa: CSSSLPTGVGDSISGANVLTF

j_gene: TRBJ2-5
abundance: few
d_gene: TRBD2
v_gene: TRBV6-1
CDR3nt: TGTGCCAGCAGTGAAGCGCTCGGGACTAGCGGGGGTGGGGAGACCCAGTACTTC
CDR3aa: CASSEALGTSGGGETQYF

j_gene: TRBJ1-5
abundance: NA
d_gene: NA
v_gene: TRBV28
CDR3nt: TGTGCCAGCACGGTGGACATCCTACGCAATCAGCCCCAGCATTTT
CDR3aa: CASTVDILRNQPQHF

j_gene: TRBJ1-4
abundance: NA
d_gene: TRBD1
v_gene: TRBV27
CDR3nt: TGTGCCAGCAGTCACCGACAGGGACGAGAAAAACTGTTTTTT
CDR3aa: CASSHRQGREKLFF

j_gene: TRBJ2-2
abundance: once
d_gene: TRBD1
v_gene: TRBV25-1
CDR3nt: TGTGCCACGGGACAGGAGGGCACCGGGGAGCTGTTTTTT
CDR3aa: CATGQEGTGELFF

j_gene: TRBJ1-5
abundance: NA
d_gene: TRBD1
v_gene: TRBV2
CDR3nt: TGTGCCAGCAGTGGTGGGACAGCTATAAATCAGCCCCAGCATTTT
CDR3aa: CASSGGTAINQPQHF

j_gene: TRBJ2-2
abundance: few
d_gene: TRBD2
v_gene: TRBV4-3
CDR3nt: TGCGCCAGCAGCCAAGAGGGTATGCGGGGGGCCACCGGGGAGCTGTTTTTT
CDR3aa: CASSQEGMRGATGELFF

j_gene: TRBJ2-1
abundance: NA
d_gene: TRBD2
v_gene: TRBV11-2
CDR3nt: TGTGCCAGCAGCTTCGGGGCGGGAGGGCGAAACATAAATGAGCAGTTCTTC
CDR3aa: CASSFGAGGRNINEQFF

j_gene: TRBJ1-3
abundance: few
d_gene: TRBD1
v_gene: TRBV30
CDR3nt: TGTGCCTCTGACAGGGTTGGAAACACCATATATTTT
CDR3aa: CASDRVGNTIYF